The present T cell receptor (beta chain) was sequenced within a study of T cell clonotyping in hematopoietic cell transplantation. The CDR3 extends over 15 amino acids. Profiled with immunoSEQ multiplex PCR; TCRdb holds only in-frame clones, not every one. The sample contains approximately 15,000 clones, roughly 84% of which appear only once. This chain joins TRBV7-5 and TRBJ1-5. TRBV7-5 is listed as a pseudogene. This sequence was found in a male patient in his sixties who had an allogeneic stem cell transplant from a related donor, so the T cells may come from the graft donor. Some clones in this sample may be carry-over from other donors' samples. The source material was PBMCs, sampled 100 days after allogeneic stem cell transplant. CDR3 residues: CARRQAGEGDQPQHF. The CDR3 DNA reads as TGTGCCAGAAGGCAGGCGGGGGAGGGGGATCAGCCCCAGCATTTT.